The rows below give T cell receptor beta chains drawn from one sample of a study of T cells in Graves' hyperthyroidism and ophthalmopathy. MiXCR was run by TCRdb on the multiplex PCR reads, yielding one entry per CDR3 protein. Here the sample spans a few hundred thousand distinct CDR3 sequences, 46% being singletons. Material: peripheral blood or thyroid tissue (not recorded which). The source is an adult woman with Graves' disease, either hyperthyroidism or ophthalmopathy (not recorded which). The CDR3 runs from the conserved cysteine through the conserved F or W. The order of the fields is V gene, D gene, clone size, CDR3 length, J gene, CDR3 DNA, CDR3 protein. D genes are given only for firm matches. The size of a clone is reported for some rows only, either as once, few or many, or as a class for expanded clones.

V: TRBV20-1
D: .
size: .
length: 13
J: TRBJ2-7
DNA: TGCAGTGCTAGTGTCAATACGGCACTTGGGCAGTACTTC
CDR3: CSASVNTALGQYF

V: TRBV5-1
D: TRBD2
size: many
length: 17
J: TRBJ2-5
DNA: TGCGCCAGCGCGCCGGGACTAGCGGGAGGGGTCGGGGAGACCCAGTACTTC
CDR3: CASAPGLAGGVGETQYF

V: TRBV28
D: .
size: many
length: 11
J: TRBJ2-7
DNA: TGTGCCAGCAGCCAGAGGGGGGAGCAGTACTTC
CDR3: CASSQRGEQYF

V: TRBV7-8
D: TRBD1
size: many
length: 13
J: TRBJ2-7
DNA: TGTGCCAGCAGCCCGGGACAGGAGATGAGGCGGTACTTC
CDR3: CASSPGQEMRRYF

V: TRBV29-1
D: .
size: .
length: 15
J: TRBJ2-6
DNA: TGCAGCGTTGAATTCCCGGGGACAGGGGCCAACGTCCTGACTTTC
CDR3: CSVEFPGTGANVLTF

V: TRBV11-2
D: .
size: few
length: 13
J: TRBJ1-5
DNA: TGTGCCAGCAGCTTAAGACCCCGGGAGACCCAGCATTTT
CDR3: CASSLRPRETQHF

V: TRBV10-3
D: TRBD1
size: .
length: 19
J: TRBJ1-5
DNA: TGTGCCATCAGAGAGAGGGGACAGGGCTTTTCAATTGGCAATCAGCCCCAGCATTTT
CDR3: CAIRERGQGFSIGNQPQHF

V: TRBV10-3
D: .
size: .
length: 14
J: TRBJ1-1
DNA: TGTGCCATCAGTGAGTATGGGGAGAACACTGAAGCTTTCTTT
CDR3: CAISEYGENTEAFF

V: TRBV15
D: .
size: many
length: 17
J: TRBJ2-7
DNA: TGTGCCACCAGCAGAGGATCTGGATCGGGAGTAAGCTACGAGCAGTACTTC
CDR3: CATSRGSGSGVSYEQYF

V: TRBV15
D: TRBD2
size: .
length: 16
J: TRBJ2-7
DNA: TGTGCCACCAGCAGAGAGACTAGCGGGAGGGTTAGGGAGCAGTACTTC
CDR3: CATSRETSGRVREQYF

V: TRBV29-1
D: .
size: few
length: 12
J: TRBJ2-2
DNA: TGCAGCGTTGCGGACTCCCCCGGGGAGCTGTTTTTT
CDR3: CSVADSPGELFF

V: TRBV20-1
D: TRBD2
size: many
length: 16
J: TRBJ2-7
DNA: TGCAGTGCACGGGACTCAGGGCTAGCGGGAGCTCGGGAGCAGTACTTC
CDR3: CSARDSGLAGAREQYF

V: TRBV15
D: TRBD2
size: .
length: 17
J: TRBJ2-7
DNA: TGTGCCACCTCCCCCCAAGACCCGACTAGCGGGAGCAACGAGCAGTACTTC
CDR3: CATSPQDPTSGSNEQYF

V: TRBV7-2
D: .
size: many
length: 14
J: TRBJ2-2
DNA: TGTGCCAGCAGCTCCCGGACCGGATCCGGGGAGCTGTTTTTT
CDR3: CASSSRTGSGELFF

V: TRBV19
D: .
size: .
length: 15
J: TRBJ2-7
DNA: TGTGCCAGTAGTCCCTACGCGGAGGGAGCCTACGAGCAGTACTTC
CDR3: CASSPYAEGAYEQYF

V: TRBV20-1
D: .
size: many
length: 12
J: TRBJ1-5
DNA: TGCAGTGCTTGGGTTGGCAATCAGCCCCAGCATTTT
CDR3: CSAWVGNQPQHF

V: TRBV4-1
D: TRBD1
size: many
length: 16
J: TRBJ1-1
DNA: TGCGCCAGCAGCCAAGTTCCCGGGACAGGGAACACTGAAGCTTTCTTT
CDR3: CASSQVPGTGNTEAFF

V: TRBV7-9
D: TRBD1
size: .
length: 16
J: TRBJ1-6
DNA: TGTGCCAGCTCACAGGGACAGGGGAGATATAATTCACCCCTCCACTTT
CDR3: CASSQGQGRYNSPLHF

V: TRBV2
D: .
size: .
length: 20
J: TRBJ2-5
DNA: .
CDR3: CASSFYICSAGDRGRETQYF

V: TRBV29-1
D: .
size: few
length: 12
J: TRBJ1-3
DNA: TGCAGCGCCGTGGGCCTCGGAAACACCATATATTTT
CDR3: CSAVGLGNTIYF

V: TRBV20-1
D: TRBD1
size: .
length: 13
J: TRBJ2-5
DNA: TGCAGTGCTTCGGGACAGGAGGTTGAGACCCAGTACTTC
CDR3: CSASGQEVETQYF

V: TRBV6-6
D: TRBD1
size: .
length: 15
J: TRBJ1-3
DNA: TGTGCCAGCAGTTTCCCCGGGACAGCGGGAAACACCATATATTTT
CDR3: CASSFPGTAGNTIYF

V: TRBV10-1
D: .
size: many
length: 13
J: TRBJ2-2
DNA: TGCGCCAGCAGTCGACAATTAGACGGGGAGCTGTTTTTT
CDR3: CASSRQLDGELFF

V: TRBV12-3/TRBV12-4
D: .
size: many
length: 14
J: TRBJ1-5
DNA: TGTGCCAGCAGTGCGGACAGTAGCAATCAGCCCCAGCATTTT
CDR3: CASSADSSNQPQHF

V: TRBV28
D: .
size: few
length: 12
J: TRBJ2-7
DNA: TGTGCCAGCAGTTTATGGGACTACGAGCAGTACTTC
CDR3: CASSLWDYEQYF

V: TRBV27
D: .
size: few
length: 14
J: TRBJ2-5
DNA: TGTGCCAGCAGTTTCGTCGGTCTGGGAGAGACCCAGTACTTC
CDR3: CASSFVGLGETQYF

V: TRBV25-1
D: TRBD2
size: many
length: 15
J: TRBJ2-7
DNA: TGTGCCAGCAGCCCCCCGGGACTAGCGGGAAGCGAGCAGTACTTC
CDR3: CASSPPGLAGSEQYF

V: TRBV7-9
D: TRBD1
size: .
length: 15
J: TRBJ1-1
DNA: TGTGCCAGCAGCCAAGAAGGGGGCGCTTCCCGAGCGGCTTTCTTT
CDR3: CASSQEGGASRAAFF

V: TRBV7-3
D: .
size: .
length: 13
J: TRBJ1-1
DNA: TGTGCCAGCAGCTTCACAGTTAACACTGAAGCTTTCTTT
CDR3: CASSFTVNTEAFF

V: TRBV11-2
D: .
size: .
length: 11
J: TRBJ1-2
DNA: TGTGCCAGCAGCACAAGCTATGGCTACACCTTC
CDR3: CASSTSYGYTF

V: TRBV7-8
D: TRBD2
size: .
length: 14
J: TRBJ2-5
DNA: TGTGCCAGCAGCCCGACTCGGGGAGGGGAGACCCAGTACTTC
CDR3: CASSPTRGGETQYF

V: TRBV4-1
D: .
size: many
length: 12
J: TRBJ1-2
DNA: TGCGCCAGCAGCCGGTCGGGGATTGGCTACACCTTC
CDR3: CASSRSGIGYTF

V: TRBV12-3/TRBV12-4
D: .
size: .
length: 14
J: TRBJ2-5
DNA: TGTGCCAGCAGTTTAACGGGTCCCAAAGAGACCCAGTACTTC
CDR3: CASSLTGPKETQYF

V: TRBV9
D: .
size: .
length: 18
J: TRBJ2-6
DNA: TGTGCCAGCAGCTGGGAGACAGTGGGGAGCTCTGGGGCCAACGTCCTGACTTTC
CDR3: CASSWETVGSSGANVLTF

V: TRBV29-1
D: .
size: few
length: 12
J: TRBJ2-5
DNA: TGCAGCGCCGTTCCAGGGGCAGAGACCCAGTACTTC
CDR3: CSAVPGAETQYF

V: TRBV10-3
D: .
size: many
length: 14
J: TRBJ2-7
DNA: TGTGCCATCAGTGTGGAGGGTCTGCCGGGCGAGCAGTACTTC
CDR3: CAISVEGLPGEQYF

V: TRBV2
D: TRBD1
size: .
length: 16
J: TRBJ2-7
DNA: TGTGCCAGCAGTGACCCCCTTCGGGACAGAACCTACGAGCAGTACTTC
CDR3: CASSDPLRDRTYEQYF

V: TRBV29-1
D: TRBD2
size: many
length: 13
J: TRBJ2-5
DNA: TGCAGCGTTACAGCTCCGGGGGGAGAGACCCAGTACTTC
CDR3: CSVTAPGGETQYF

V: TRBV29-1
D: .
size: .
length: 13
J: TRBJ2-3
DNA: TGCAGCGTTAGGGACCGGAGCCCAGGTACGCAGTATTTT
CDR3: CSVRDRSPGTQYF

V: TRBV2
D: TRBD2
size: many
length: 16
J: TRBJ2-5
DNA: TGTGCCAGCAGTGAGGCTAGCGGGAGGGCAATAGAGACCCAGTACTTC
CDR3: CASSEASGRAIETQYF